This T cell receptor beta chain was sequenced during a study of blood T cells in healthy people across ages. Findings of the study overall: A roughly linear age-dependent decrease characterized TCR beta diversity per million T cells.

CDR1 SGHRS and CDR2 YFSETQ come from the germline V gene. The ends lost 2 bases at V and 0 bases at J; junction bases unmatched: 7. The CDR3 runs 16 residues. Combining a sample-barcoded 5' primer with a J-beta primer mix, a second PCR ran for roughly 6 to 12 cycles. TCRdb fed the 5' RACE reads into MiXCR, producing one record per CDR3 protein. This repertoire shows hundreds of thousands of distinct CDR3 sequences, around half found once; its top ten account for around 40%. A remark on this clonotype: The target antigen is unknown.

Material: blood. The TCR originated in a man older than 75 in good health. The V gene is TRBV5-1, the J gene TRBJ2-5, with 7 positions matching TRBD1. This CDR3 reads CASSFPRTGNQETQYF. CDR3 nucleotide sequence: TGCGCCAGCAGCTTTCCTCGGACAGGAAACCAAGAGACCCAGTACTTC.